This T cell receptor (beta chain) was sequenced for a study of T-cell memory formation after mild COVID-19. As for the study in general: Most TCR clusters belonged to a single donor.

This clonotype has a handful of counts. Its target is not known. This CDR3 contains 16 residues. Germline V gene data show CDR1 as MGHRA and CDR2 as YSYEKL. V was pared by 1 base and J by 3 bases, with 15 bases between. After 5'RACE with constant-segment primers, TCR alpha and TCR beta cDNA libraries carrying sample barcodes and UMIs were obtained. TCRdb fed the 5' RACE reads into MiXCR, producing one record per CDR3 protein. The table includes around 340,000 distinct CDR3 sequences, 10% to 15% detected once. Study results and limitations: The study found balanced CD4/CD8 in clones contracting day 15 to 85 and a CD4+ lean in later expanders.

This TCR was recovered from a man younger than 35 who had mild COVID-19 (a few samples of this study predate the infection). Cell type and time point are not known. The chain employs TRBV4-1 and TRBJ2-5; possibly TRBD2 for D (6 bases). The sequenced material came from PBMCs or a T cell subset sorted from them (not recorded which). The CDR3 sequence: CASSQGFGGSKETQYF. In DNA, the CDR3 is TGCGCCAGCAGCCAAGGTTTTGGGGGGTCAAAAGAGACCCAGTACTTC.